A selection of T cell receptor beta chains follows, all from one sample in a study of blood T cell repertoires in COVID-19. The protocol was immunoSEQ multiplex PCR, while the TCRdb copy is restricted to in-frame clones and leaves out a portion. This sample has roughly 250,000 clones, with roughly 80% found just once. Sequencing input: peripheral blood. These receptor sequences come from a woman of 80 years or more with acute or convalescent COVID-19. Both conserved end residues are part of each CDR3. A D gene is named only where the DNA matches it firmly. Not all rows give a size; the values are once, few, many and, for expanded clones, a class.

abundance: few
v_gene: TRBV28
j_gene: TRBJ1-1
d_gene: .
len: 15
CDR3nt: TGTGCCAGCCGTTTCACAGAGACGATGAACACTGAAGCTTTCTTT
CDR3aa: CASRFTETMNTEAFF

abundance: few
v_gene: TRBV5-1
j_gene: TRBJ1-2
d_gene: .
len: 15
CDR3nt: TGCGCCAGCAGCTTGGGTAATGTCGGTAACTATGGCTACACCTTC
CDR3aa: CASSLGNVGNYGYTF

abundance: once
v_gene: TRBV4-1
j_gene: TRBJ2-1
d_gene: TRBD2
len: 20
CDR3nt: TGCGCCAGCAGCCGGGGTCGGGGACTAGCGGGGGGAAGCTCCTACAATGAGCAGTTCTTC
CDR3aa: CASSRGRGLAGGSSYNEQFF

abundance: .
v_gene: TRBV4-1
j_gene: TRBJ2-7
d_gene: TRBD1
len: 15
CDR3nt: TGCGCCAGCAGCCGGGGCGGGACAGGACGTTACGAGCAGTACTTC
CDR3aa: CASSRGGTGRYEQYF

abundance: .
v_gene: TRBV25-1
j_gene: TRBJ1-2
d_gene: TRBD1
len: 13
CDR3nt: TGTGCCACCCGAGGACAGGGGGCAACTGGCTACACCTTC
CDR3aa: CATRGQGATGYTF

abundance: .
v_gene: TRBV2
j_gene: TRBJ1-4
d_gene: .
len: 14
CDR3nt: TGTGCCAGCAGTGAGGGAGCGAGAGGTGAAAAACTGTTTTTT
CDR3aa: CASSEGARGEKLFF

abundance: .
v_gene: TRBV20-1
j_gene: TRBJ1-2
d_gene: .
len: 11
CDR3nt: TGCAGTGCTGGACAAGCCTATGGCTACACCTTC
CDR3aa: CSAGQAYGYTF

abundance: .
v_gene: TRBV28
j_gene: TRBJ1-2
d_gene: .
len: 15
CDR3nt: TGTGCCAGCAGTTTAATGGGGGGGTCAAACTATGGCTACACCTTC
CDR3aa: CASSLMGGSNYGYTF

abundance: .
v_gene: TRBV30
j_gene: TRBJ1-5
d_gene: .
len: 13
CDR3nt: TGTGCCTGGAGTGCCCAGAGCAATCAGCCCCAGCATTTT
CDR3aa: CAWSAQSNQPQHF

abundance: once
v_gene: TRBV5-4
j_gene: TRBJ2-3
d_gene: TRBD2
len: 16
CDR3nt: TGTGCCAGCAGCTTGGGAAGCGGGGGGGCCACAGATACGCAGTATTTT
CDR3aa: CASSLGSGGATDTQYF

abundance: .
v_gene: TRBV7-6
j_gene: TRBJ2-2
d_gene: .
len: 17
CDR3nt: TGTGCCAGCAGCCCCCGACTGGTGGGTTCGAACACCGGGGAGCTGTTTTTT
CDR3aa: CASSPRLVGSNTGELFF

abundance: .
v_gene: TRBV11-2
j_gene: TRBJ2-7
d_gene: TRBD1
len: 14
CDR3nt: TGTGCCAGCAGCTTAGGGACAGGGGGCTACGAGCAGTACTTC
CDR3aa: CASSLGTGGYEQYF

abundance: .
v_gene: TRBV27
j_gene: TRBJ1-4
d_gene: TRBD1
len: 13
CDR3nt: TGTGCCAGCAGTCGGACAGGGAAGGAAAAACTGTTTTTT
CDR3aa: CASSRTGKEKLFF

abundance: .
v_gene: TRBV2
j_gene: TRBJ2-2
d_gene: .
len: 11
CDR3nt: TGTGCCAGCAAAAGGGAGGGGGAGCTGTTTTTT
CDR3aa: CASKREGELFF

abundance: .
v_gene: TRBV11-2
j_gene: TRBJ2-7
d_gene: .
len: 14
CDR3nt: TGTGCCAGCAGCTTCCGGCGGGGCCCCTACGAGCAGTACTTC
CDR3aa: CASSFRRGPYEQYF

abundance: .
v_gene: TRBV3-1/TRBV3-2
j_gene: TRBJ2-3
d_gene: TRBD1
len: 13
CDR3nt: TGTGCCAGCAGCCAATACAGGGGTGATACGCAGTATTTT
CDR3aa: CASSQYRGDTQYF

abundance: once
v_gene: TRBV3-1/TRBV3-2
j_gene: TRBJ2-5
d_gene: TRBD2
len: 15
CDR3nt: TGTGCCAGCAGCCTGGGGAGGGGTGTTGGAGAGACCCAGTACTTC
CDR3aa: CASSLGRGVGETQYF

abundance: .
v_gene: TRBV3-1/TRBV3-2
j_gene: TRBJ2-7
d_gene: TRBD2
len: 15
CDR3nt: TGTGCCAGCAGCCATGCGTCTGCGGGGGGCCAGCCCCAGTACTTC
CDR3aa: CASSHASAGGQPQYF

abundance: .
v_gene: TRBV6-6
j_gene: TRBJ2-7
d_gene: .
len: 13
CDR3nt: TGTGCCAGCAGTTACCGCGGCGGTTACGAGCAGTACTTC
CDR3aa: CASSYRGGYEQYF

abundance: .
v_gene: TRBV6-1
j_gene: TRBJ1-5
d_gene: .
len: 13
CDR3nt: TGTGCCAGCAGTGAAGCGTACAATCAGCCCCAGCATTTT
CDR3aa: CASSEAYNQPQHF

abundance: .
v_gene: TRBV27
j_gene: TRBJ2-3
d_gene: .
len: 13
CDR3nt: TGTGCCATCCGGACAACTAGCACAGATACGCAGTATTTT
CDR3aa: CAIRTTSTDTQYF

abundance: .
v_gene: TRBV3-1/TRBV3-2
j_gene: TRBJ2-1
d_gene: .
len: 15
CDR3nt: TGTGCCAGCAGCCAAGTAGCAAGGACTATCAATGAGCAGTTCTTC
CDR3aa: CASSQVARTINEQFF

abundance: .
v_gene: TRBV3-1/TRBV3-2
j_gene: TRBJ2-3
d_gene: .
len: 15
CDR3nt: TGTGCCAGCAGCCAAGGAGGGACAAGATCAGATACGCAGTATTTT
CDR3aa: CASSQGGTRSDTQYF

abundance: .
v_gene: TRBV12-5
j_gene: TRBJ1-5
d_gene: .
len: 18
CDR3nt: TGTGCTAGTGGTTTGCTTTCCCGGGACACCTATAGCAATCAGCCCCAGCATTTT
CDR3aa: CASGLLSRDTYSNQPQHF

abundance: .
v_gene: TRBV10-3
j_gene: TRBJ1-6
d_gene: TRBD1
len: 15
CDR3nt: TGTGCCATCAGTGCCCTGACAGGGGGGGATTCACCCCTCCACTTT
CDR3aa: CAISALTGGDSPLHF

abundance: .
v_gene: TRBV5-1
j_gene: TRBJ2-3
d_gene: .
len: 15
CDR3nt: TGCGCCAGCAGCTTGGGCGGGCGCGTCACAGATACGCAGTATTTT
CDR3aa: CASSLGGRVTDTQYF

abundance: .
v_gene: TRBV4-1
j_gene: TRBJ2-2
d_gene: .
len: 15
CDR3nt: TGCGCCAGCAGCCAAGTAACGGGTTATCACGGGGAGCTGTTTTTT
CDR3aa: CASSQVTGYHGELFF

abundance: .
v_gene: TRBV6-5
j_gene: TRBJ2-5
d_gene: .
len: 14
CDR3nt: TGTGCCAGCAGTTACAAGCAGGGGTGGGAGACCCAGTACTTC
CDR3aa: CASSYKQGWETQYF

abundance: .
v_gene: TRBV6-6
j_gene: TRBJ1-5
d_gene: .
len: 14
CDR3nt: TGTGCCAGCAGCCCGGGGGAGGGGAGGCAGCCCCAGCATTTT
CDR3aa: CASSPGEGRQPQHF

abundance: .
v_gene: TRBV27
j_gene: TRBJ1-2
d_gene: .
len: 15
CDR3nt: TGTGCCAGCAGACATGAGGACGGCTCGGGGTATGGCTACACCTTC
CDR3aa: CASRHEDGSGYGYTF

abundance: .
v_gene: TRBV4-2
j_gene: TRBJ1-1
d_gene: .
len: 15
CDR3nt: TGTGCCAGCAGCCCTCTAAGACAAATGAACACTGAAGCTTTCTTT
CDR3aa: CASSPLRQMNTEAFF

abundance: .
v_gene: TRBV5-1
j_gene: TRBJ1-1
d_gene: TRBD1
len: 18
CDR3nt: TGCGCCAGCAGCTTAATCCCGCCCCCGGGACAGGGTAGGACTGAAGCTTTCTTT
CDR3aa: CASSLIPPPGQGRTEAFF

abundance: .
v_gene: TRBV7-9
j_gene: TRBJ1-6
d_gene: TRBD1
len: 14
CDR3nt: TGTGCCAGCAGCCTGGGACAGGGTTCTTCACCCCTCCACTTT
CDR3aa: CASSLGQGSSPLHF

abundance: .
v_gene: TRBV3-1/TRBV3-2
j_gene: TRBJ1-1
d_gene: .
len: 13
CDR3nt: TGTGCCAGCAGCCAAAATATGAACACTGAAGCTTTCTTT
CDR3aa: CASSQNMNTEAFF

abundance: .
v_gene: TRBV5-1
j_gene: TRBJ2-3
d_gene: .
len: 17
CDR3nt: TGCGCCAGCAGCTCTCGGATGGGGCAGGGGCCCACAGATACGCAGTATTTT
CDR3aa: CASSSRMGQGPTDTQYF

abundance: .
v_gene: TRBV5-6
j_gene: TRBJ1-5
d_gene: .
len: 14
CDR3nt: TGTGCCAGCAGCTTGAACGGAGTGAATCAGCCCCAGCATTTT
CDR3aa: CASSLNGVNQPQHF